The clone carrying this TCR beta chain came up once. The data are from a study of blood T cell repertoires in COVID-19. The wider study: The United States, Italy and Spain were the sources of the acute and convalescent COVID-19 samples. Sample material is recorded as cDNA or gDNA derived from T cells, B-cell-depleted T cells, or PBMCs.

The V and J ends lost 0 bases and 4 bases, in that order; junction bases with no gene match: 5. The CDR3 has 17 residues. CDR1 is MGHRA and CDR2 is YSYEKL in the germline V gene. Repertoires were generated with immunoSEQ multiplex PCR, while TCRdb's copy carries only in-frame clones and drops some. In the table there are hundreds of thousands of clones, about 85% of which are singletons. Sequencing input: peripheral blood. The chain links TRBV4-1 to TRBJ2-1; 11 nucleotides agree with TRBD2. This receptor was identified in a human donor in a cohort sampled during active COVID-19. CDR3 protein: CASSQDRTSGFYNEQFF. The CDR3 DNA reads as TGCGCCAGCAGCCAAGATAGGACTAGCGGGTTTTACAATGAGCAGTTCTTC.